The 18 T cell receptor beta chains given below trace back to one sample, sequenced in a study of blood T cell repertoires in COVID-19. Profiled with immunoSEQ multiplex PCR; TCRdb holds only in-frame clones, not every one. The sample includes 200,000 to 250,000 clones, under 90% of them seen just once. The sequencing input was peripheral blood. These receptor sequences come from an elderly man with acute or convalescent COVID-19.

The CDR3 DNA is TGTGCAGCGGGGCAGGGCAATTCACCCCTCCACTTT. Residues: CAAGQGNSPLHF. The chain links TRBV6-5 to TRBJ1-6, with D possibly matching TRBD1 (5 bases). In germline, CDR1 is MNHEY, CDR2 SVGAGI. The CDR3 runs 12 residues.

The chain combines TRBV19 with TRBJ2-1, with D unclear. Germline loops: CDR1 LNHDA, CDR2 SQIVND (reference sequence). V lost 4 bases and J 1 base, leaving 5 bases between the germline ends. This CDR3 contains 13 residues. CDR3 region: CASSNRSYNEQFF. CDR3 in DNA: TGTGCCAGTAGTAATCGTTCCTACAATGAGCAGTTCTTC.

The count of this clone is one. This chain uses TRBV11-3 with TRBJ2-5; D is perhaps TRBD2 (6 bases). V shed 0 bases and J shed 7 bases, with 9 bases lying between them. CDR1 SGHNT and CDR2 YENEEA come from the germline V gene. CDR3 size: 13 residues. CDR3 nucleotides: TGTGCCAGCAGCTTAGATTTCGGGGGGACCCAGTACTTC. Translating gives CASSLDFGGTQYF.

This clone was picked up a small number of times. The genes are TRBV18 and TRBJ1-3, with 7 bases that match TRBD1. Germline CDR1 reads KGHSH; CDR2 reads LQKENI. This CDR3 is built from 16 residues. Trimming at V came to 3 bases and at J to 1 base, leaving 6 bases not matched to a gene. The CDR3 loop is CASSPQGGQSGNTIYF. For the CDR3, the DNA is TGTGCCAGCTCACCGCAAGGGGGACAGTCTGGAAACACCATATATTTT.

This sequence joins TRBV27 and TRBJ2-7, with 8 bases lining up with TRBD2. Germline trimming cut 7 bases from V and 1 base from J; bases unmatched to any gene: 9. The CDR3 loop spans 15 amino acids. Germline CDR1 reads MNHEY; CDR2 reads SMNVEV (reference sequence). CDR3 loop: CASKIGTSRSYEQYF. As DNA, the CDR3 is TGTGCCAGCAAAATAGGGACTAGTAGGTCCTACGAGCAGTACTTC.

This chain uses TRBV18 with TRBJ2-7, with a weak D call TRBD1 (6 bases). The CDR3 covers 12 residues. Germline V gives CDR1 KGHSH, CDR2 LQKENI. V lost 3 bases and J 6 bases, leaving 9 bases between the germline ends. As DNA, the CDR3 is TGTGCCAGCTCACCGCAGGGGAGCGAGCAGTACGTC. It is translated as CASSPQGSEQYV.

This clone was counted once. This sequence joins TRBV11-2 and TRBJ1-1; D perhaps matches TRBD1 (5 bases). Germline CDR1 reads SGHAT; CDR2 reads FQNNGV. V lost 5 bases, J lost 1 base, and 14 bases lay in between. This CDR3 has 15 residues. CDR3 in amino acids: CASSDRWTTNTEAFF. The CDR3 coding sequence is TGTGCCAGCAGCGATCGCTGGACAACGAACACTGAAGCTTTCTTT. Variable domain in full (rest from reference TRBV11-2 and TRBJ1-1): EAGVAQSPRYKIIEKRQSVAFWCNPISGHATLYWYQQILGQGPKLLIQFQNNGVVDDSQLPKDRFSAERLKGVDSTLKIQPAKLEDSAVYLCASSDRWTTNTEAFFGQGTRLTVV.

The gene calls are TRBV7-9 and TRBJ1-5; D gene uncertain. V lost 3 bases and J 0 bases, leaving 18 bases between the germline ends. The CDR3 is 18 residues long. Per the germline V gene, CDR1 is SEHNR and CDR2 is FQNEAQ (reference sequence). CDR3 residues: CASSLAPAGSYSNQPQHF. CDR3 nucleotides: TGTGCCAGCAGCTTGGCCCCGGCGGGGTCGTATAGCAATCAGCCCCAGCATTTT.

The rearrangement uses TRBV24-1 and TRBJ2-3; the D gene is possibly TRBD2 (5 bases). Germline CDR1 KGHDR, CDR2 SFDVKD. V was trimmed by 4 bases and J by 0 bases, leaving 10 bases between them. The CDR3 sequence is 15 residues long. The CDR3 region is CATSDPGTSTDTQYF. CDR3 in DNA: TGTGCCACCAGTGACCCGGGAACCAGCACAGATACGCAGTATTTT.

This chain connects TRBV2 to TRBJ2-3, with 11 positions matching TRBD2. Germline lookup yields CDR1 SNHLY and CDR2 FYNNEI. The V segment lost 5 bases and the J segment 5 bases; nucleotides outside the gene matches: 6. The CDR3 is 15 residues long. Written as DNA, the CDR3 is TGTGCCAGCAGTTTAGCGGGAGGGCGGGGAGATACGCAGTATTTT. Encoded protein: CASSLAGGRGDTQYF.

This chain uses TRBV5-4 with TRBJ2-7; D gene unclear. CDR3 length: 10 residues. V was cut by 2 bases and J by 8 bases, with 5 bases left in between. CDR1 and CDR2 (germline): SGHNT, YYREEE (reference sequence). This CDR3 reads CASSFPKQYV. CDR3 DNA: TGTGCCAGCAGCTTTCCTAAGCAGTACGTC.

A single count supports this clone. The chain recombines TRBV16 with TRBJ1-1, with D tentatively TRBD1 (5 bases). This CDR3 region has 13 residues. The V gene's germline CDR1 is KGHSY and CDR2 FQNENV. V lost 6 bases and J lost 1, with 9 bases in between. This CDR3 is CASRGVGNTEAFF. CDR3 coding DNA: TGTGCCAGCAGAGGGGTTGGGAACACTGAAGCTTTCTTT.

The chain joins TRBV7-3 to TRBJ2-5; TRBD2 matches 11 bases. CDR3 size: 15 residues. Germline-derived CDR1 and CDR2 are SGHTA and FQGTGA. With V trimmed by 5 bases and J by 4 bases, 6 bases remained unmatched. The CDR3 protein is CASSLGLAGGETQYF. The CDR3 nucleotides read TGTGCCAGCAGCCTTGGCCTAGCGGGAGGAGAGACCCAGTACTTC.

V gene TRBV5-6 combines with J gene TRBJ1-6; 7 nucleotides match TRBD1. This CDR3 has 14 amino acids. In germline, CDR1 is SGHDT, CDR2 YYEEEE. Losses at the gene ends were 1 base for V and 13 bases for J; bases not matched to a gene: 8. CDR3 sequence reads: CASSLPGQLLPLHF. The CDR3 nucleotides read TGTGCCAGCAGCTTGCCGGGACAGCTTCTTCCCCTCCACTTT.

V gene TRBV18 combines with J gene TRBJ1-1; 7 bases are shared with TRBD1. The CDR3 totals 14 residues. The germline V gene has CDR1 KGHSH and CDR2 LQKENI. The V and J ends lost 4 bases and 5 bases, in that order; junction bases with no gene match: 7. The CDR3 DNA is TGTGCCAGCTCACTACAGGGGTGGGGGACTGAAGCTTTCTTT. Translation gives CASSLQGWGTEAFF.

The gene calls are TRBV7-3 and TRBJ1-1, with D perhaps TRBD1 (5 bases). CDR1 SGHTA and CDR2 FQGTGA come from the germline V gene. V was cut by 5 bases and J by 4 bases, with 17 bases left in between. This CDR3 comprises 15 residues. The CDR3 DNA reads TGTGCCAGCAGCCCGAGACCAAATCAGGGCACTGAAGCTTTCTTT. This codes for CASSPRPNQGTEAFF.

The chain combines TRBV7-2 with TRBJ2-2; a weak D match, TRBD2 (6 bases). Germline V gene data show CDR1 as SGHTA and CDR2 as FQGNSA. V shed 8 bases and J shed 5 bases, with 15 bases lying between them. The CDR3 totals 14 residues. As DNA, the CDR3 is TGTGCCAGCGCGGGACTCCGGGGGACCGGGGAGCTGTTTTTT. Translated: CASAGLRGTGELFF.

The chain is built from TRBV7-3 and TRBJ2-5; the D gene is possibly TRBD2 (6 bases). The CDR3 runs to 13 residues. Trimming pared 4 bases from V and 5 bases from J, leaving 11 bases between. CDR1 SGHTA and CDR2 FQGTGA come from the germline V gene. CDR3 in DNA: TGTGCCAGCAGCTCCATGAGCGGGGAGACCCAGTACTTC. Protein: CASSSMSGETQYF.